These T cell receptor beta chains were read from a single sample in a study of Graves' ophthalmopathy and Graves' hyperthyroidism. TCRdb reprocessed the multiplex PCR reads with MiXCR, giving one entry per CDR3 protein. The profile shows over a million distinct CDR3 sequences, about two fifths of them singletons. Sequencing used peripheral blood or thyroid tissue (not recorded which). These receptors were collected from an adult man with Graves' hyperthyroidism. Both conserved end residues are part of each CDR3. A D gene is named only where the DNA matches it firmly. Clone sizes are given selectively: once, few, many, or a class where the clone is expanded.

j_call,d_call,v_call,clone_size,cdr3_nt,cdr3_aa
TRBJ1-1,NA,TRBV20-1,many,TGCAGTGCAAACGGGGGTCGGAGAGCGAACACTGAAGCTTTCTTT,CSANGGRRANTEAFF
TRBJ1-5,TRBD1,TRBV15,NA,TGTGCCACCAGCTCAAGCCCCGGGTGGGGACAGGGGGCCTACCAGCCCCAGCATTTT,CATSSSPGWGQGAYQPQHF
TRBJ2-2,NA,TRBV7-9,many,TGTGCCAGCAGCTCGACAGCGAACACCGGGGAGCTGTTTTTT,CASSSTANTGELFF
TRBJ2-6,NA,TRBV4-3,few,TGCGCCAGCAGCCAAGATGGGTCAAGCTCTGGGGCCAACGTCCTGACTTTC,CASSQDGSSSGANVLTF
TRBJ2-7,NA,TRBV4-2,few,TGTGCCAGCAGCCAGGCCCGGTCCTCCTACGAGCAGTACTTC,CASSQARSSYEQYF
TRBJ2-5,NA,TRBV20-1,NA,TGCAGTGCTAGAGATTTTGAGAGCCCAGGAGAGACCCAGTACTTC,CSARDFESPGETQYF
TRBJ1-1,NA,TRBV4-1,NA,TGCGCCAGCAGCCAGGTCCCGGGACGGATGAACACTGAAGCTTTCTTT,CASSQVPGRMNTEAFF
TRBJ1-2,NA,TRBV29-1,NA,NA,CSAARTSGGRETQYFGYTF
TRBJ1-3,NA,TRBV7-9,many,TGTGCCAGCAGCTTGACCTCTGGAAACACCATATATTTT,CASSLTSGNTIYF
TRBJ2-7,TRBD1,TRBV19,many,TGTGCCAGTACGGGACAGGGGACCCCCTACGAGCAGTACTTC,CASTGQGTPYEQYF
TRBJ2-7,TRBD1,TRBV12-3/TRBV12-4,few,TGTGCCAGCAGTTTAGGAGGGACAGGTAGGGCCTACGAGCAGTACTTC,CASSLGGTGRAYEQYF
TRBJ2-7,TRBD2,TRBV20-1,few,TGCAGTGCTTTACTAGCGGGAGTGACCTACGAGCAGTACTTC,CSALLAGVTYEQYF
TRBJ1-1,NA,TRBV12-3/TRBV12-4,NA,TGTGCCAGCAGTCCCCTAGGGGGGCACACTGAAGCTTTCTTT,CASSPLGGHTEAFF